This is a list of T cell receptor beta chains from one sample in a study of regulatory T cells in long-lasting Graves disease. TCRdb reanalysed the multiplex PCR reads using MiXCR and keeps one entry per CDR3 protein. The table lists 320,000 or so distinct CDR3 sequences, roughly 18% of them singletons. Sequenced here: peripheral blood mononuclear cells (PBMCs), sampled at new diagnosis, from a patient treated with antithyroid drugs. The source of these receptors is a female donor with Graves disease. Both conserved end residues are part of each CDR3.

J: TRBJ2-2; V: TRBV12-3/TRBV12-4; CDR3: CASRRTGNTGELFF
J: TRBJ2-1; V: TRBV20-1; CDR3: CSAARLAGGPDEQFF
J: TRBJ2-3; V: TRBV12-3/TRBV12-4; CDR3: CASSDGWDSNLQGDTQYF
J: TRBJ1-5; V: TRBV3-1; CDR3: CASSQEAGSGQPQHF
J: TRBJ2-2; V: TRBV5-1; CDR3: CASSVGQGGAGELFF
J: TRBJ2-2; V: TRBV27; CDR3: CASSPSGPGELFF
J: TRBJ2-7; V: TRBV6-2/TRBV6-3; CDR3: CASSYLFNRGTSYEQYF
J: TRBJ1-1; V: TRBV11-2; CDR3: CASNAETGGTEAFF
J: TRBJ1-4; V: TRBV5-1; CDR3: CASSSRTTNEKLFF
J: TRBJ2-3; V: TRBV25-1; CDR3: CASRGKGQGTDTQYF
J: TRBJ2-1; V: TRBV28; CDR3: CASSRNSGTNEQFF
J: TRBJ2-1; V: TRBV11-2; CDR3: CASSSLGAGNEQFF
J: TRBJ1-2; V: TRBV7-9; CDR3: CASSLIGSGNYGYTF
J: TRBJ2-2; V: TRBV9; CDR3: CASSVADHNTGELFF
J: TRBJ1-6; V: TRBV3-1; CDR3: CASYLREGLPPLHF
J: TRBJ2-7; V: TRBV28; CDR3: CASSLLSSGVGAYEQYF
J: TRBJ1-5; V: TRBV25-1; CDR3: CASSSLRSGQGESPPQPQHF
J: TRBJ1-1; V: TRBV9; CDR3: CASSVPGRTEAFF
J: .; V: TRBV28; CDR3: CASSFGRWGSGRASPRYNEQFF
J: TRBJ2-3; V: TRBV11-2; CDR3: CASSLAWERTDTQYF
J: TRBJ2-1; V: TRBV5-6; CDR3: CASSRRTGGSYNEQFF
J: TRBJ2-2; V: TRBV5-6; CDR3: CASATGFMGGELFF